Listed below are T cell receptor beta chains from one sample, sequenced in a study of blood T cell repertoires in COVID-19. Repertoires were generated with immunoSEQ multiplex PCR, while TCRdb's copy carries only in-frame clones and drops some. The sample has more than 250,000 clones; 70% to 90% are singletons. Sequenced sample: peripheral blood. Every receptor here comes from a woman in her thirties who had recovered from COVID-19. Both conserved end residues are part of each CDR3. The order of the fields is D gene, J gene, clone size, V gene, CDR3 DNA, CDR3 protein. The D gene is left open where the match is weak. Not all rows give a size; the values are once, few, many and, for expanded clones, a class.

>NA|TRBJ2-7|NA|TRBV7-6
TGTGCCAGCAGCTCGAACCTACTCCACGAGCAGTACTTC
CASSSNLLHEQYF
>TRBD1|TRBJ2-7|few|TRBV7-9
TGTGCCAGCAGGGCCGGGACAGTAGGCTACGAGCAGTACTTC
CASRAGTVGYEQYF
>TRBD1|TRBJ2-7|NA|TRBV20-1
TGCAGTGCCAGGACAGGTTACGAGCAGTACTTC
CSARTGYEQYF
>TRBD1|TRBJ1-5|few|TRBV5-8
TGTGCCAGCAGCTTGGGGGACAGTAGCAATCAGCCCCAGCATTTT
CASSLGDSSNQPQHF
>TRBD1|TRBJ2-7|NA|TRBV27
TGTGCCAGCAGTTTTTCGACAGGGGGAAACGAGCAGTACTTC
CASSFSTGGNEQYF
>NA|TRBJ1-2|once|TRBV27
TGTGCCAGCAGATACGCAGGGGAGTATGGCTACACCTTC
CASRYAGEYGYTF
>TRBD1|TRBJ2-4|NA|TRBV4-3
TGCGCCAGCAGCACAGACGGACAGGAAAACATTCAGTACTTC
CASSTDGQENIQYF
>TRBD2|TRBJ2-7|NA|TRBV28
TGTGCCAACTCTGCTAGGACTAGCGGTACCTACGAGCAGTACTTC
CANSARTSGTYEQYF
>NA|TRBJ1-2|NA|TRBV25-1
TGTGCCAGACTTAGCTACACCTTC
CARLSYTF
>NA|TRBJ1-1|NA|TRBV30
TGTGCCTGGAGCGGGGGTAACCGAGAAGCTTTCTTT
CAWSGGNREAFF
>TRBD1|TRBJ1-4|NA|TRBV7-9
TGTGCCAGCAGCGACACGGACAGGGGTAATGAAAAACTGTTTTTT
CASSDTDRGNEKLFF
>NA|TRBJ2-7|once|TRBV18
TGTGCCAGCTCCCGAGTGGGAGCCTACGAGCAGTACTTC
CASSRVGAYEQYF
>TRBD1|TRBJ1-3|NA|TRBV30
TGTGCCTGGAGTCCACAGGGGTTGGGAAACACCATATATTTT
CAWSPQGLGNTIYF
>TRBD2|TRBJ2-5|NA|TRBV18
TGTGCCAGCTCACATTCCTCTTCTAGCGGGGGTCTACAAGAGACCCAGTACTTC
CASSHSSSSGGLQETQYF
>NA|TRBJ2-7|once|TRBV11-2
TGTGCCAGCAGCTTCGAAACTAACTACGAGCAGTACTTC
CASSFETNYEQYF
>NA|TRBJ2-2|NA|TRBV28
TGTGCCAGCACTCTTATGTCCGGCACCGGGGAGCTGTTTTTT
CASTLMSGTGELFF
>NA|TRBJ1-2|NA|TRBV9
TGTGCCAGCAGCGATGGCACGGGTGGGAGCTATGGCTACACCTTC
CASSDGTGGSYGYTF
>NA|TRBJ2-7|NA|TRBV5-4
TGTGCCAGCAGCTTGGGGGACTTCTCTCCCTACGAGCAGTACTTC
CASSLGDFSPYEQYF
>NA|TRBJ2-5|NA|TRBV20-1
TGCAGTGCTACTGACAGGCTCCAGGAGACCCAGTACTTC
CSATDRLQETQYF
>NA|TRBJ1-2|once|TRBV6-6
TGTGCCAGCAGGTCGAATGCGGACTATGGCTACACCTTC
CASRSNADYGYTF
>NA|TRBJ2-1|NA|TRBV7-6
TGTGCCAGCAGCATTGGACTATCCTACAATGAGCAGTTCTTC
CASSIGLSYNEQFF
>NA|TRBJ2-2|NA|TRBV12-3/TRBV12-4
TGTGCCAGCAGTCTCAGGGTTCCCGGGGAGCTGTTTTTT
CASSLRVPGELFF
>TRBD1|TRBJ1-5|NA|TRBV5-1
TGCGCCAGCAGCTTGGGGACAGGCCCCAATCAGCCCCAGCATTTT
CASSLGTGPNQPQHF
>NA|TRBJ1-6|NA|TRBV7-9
TGTGCCAGCAGCCCAAGTGGGGCTAATTCACCCCTCCACTTT
CASSPSGANSPLHF
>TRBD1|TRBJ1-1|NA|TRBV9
TGTGCCAGCAGCGCCCGACAGGGGCTTGAAGCTTTCTTT
CASSARQGLEAFF
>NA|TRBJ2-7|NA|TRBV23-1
TGCGCCAGCAGTCAATCGGGCCGTTCTCCCTACGAGCAGTACTTC
CASSQSGRSPYEQYF
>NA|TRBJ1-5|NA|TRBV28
TGTGCCAGCATTCGGAGCGGCAATCAGCCCCAGCATTTT
CASIRSGNQPQHF
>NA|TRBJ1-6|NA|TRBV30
TGTGCCTGGAGTACGGGAGGTAATTCACCCCTCCACTTT
CAWSTGGNSPLHF
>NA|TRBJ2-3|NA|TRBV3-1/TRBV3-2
TGTGCCAGCAGCGAGACTAGGAATACGCAGTATTTT
CASSETRNTQYF
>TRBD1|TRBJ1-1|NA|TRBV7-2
TGTGCCAGCAGCCAAAGGACAGGACAGAACACTGAAGCTTTCTTT
CASSQRTGQNTEAFF
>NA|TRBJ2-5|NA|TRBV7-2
TGTGCCAGCAGCTCTACTGGTTTGACCCAGTACTTC
CASSSTGLTQYF
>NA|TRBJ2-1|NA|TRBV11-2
TGTGCCAGCAGCTTCCGGACTAACGATGAGCAGTTCTTC
CASSFRTNDEQFF
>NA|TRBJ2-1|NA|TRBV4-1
TGCGCCAGCAGCCAACTACCGAATGAGCAGTTCTTC
CASSQLPNEQFF
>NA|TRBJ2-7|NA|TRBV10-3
TGTGCCATCAGTCAGGGGTCCCACGAGCAGTACTTC
CAISQGSHEQYF
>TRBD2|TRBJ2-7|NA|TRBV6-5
TGTGCCAGCAGTTACACAGGGCTAGCGGGAGTTTACGAGCAGTACTTC
CASSYTGLAGVYEQYF
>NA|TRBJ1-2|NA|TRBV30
TGTGCCTGGGCCCAGGGGAATCGGGCGATTGGCTACACCTTC
CAWAQGNRAIGYTF
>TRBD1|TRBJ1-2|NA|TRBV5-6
TGTGCCAGCAGCGGAAGGACAGGGGGAAGAGGCGGCTACACCTTC
CASSGRTGGRGGYTF
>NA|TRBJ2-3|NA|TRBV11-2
TGTGCCAGCAGCCCAACCACAGGGGATACGCAGTATTTT
CASSPTTGDTQYF
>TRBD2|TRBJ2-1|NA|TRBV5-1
TGCGCCAGCAGCTTGTATCGAGCGGGGGGCTACAATGAGCAGTTCTTC
CASSLYRAGGYNEQFF
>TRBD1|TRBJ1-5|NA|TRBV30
TGTGCCTGGAGTCGGGACAGGGGCAATCAGCCCCAGCATTTT
CAWSRDRGNQPQHF
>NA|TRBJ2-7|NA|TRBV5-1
TGCGCCAGCAGCTTGGCGGCCAGGACTGTCTACGAGCAGTACTTC
CASSLAARTVYEQYF
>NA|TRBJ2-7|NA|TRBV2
TGTGCCAGCAGTCGGAGGGGATCCTACGAGCAGTACTTC
CASSRRGSYEQYF
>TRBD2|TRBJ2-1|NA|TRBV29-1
TGCAGCTCTGCCGTAGGCGGGGGGGCGGGGAATGAGCAGTTCTTC
CSSAVGGGAGNEQFF
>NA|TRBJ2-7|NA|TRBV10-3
TGTGCCGCCACCGGGACTCAGGCCTACGAGCAGTACTTC
CAATGTQAYEQYF
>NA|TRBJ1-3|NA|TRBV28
TGTGCCAGCACCCTGGGCGGGGCGGACACCATATATTTT
CASTLGGADTIYF
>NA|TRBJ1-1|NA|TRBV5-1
TGCGCCAGCAGCTTGGGCCCAGGGTACATGAACACTGAAGCTTTCTTT
CASSLGPGYMNTEAFF
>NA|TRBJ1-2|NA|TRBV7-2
TGTGCCAGCAGCTTAAGCCTAGCGGGCTATGGCTACACCTTC
CASSLSLAGYGYTF
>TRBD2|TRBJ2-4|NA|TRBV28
TGTGCCAGCAGTCCGTCCGGGACTAGCTTAATTCAGTACTTC
CASSPSGTSLIQYF
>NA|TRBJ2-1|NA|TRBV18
TGTGCCAGCTCACCACGAGGGTATGAGCAGTTCTTC
CASSPRGYEQFF
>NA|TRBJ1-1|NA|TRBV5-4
TGTGCCAGCAGCTTGGACAGGGTGAACACTGAAGCTTTCTTT
CASSLDRVNTEAFF
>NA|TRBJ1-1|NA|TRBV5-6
TGTGCCAGCAGCTTGTACGAGGTACTCTGGAACACTGAAGCTTTCTTT
CASSLYEVLWNTEAFF
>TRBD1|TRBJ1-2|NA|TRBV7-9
TGTGCCAGCAGCTTAGAACAGGGGGCCAACTATGGCTACACCTTC
CASSLEQGANYGYTF
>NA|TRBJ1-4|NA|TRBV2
TGTGCCAGCAGCGGGCAGGGTTGGGAAAAACTGTTTTTT
CASSGQGWEKLFF
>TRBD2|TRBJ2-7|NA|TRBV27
TGTGCCAGCAGTTTGCAGGCGGGAGTGGAGCAGTACTTC
CASSLQAGVEQYF